This TCR beta chain appears in the sequencing data of a study of blood T cell repertoires in COVID-19. TCRdb's copy holds only in-frame clones and misses some; the assay was immunoSEQ multiplex PCR. The sample holds around 370,000 clones, around 87% seen once. Trimming cost V 6 bases and J 4 bases; bases outside gene matches: 2. Germline V gene data show CDR1 as MNHEY and CDR2 as SVGEGT. The CDR3 runs to 12 residues. This chain joins TRBV6-2 or TRBV6-3 and TRBJ2-7; 8 bases fit TRBD1. The sequenced sample consisted of peripheral blood. The sequence was obtained from a man aged 18 to 29 with active or convalescent COVID-19. DNA of the CDR3: TGTGCCAGCAGCGACAGGGGTTACGAGCAGTACTTC. It is translated as CASSDRGYEQYF.